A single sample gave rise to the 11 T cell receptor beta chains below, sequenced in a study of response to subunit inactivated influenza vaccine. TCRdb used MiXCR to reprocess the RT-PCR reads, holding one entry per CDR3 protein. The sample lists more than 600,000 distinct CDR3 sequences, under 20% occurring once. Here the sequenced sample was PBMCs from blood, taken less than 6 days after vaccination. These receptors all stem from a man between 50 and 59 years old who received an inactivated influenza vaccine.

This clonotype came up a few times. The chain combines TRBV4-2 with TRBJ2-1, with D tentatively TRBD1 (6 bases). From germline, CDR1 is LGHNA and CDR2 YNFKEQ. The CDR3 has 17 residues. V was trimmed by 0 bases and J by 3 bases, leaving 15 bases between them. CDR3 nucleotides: TGTGCCAGCAGCCAAGATCAGGGGTCCCTTCTCTACAATGAGCAGTTCTTC. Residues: CASSQDQGSLLYNEQFF.

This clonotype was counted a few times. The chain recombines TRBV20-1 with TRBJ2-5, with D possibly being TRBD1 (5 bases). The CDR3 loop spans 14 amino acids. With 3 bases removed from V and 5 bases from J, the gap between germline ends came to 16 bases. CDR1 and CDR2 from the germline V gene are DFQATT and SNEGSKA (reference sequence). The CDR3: CSASVQGVWETQYF. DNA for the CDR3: TGCAGTGCTAGCGTCCAGGGTGTTTGGGAGACCCAGTACTTC.

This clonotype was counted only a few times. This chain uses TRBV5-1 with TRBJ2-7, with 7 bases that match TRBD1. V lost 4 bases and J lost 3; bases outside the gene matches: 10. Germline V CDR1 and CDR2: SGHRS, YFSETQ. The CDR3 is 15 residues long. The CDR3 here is CASSTGATANYEQYF. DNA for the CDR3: TGCGCCAGCAGCACAGGGGCGACGGCCAACTACGAGCAGTACTTC.

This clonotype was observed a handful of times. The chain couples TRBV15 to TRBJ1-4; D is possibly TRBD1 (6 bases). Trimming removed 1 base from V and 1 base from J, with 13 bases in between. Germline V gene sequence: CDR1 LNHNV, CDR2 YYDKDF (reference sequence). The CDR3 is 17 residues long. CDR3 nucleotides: TGTGCCACCAGCAGAGTCAGGGGTGGGAGAACTAATGAAAAACTGTTTTTT. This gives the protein CATSRVRGGRTNEKLFF.

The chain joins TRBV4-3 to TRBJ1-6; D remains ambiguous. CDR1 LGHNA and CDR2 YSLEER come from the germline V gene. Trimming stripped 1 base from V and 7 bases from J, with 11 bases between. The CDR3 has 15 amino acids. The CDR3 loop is CASSQVLGSNSPLHF. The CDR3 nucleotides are TGCGCCAGCAGCCAAGTTTTGGGGTCAAATTCACCCCTCCACTTT.

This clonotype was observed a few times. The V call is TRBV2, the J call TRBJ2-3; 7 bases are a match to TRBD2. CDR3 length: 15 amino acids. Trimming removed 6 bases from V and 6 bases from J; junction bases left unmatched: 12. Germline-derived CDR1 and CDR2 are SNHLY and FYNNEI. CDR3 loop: CASRNLAAPGDTQYF. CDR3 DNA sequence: TGTGCCAGCAGAAACCTAGCGGCACCTGGTGATACGCAGTATTTT.

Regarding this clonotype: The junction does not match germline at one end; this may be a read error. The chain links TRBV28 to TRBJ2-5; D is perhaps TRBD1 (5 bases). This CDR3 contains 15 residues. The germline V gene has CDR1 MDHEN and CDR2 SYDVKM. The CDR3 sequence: CACSFGRALQETQYF. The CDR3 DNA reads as TGTGCCTGCAGTTTTGGCAGGGCCCTCCAAGAGACCCAGTACTTC.

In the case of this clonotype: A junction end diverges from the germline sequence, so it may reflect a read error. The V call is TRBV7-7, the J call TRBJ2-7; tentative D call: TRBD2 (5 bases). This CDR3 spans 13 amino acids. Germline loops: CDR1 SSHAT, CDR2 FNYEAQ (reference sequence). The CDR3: CASSRGIAYEQYF. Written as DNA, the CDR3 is TGTGCTAGCAGCCGAGGGATTGCCTACGAGCAGTACTTC.

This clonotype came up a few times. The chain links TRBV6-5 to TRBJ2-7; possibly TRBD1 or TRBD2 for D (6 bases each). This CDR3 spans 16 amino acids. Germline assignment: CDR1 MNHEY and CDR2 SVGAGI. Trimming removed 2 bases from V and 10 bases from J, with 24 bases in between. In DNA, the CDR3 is TGTGCCAGCAGTTACGCGGGTGGGGGGCGCAGTGTGGTTCAGTACTTC. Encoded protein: CASSYAGGGRSVVQYF.

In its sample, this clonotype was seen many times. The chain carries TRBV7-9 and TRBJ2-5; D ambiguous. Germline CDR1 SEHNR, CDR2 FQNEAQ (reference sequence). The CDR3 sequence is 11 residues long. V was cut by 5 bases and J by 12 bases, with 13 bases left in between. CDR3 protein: CASSLTRDKYF. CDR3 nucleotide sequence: TGTGCCAGCAGCCTGACAAGGGATAAGTACTTC.

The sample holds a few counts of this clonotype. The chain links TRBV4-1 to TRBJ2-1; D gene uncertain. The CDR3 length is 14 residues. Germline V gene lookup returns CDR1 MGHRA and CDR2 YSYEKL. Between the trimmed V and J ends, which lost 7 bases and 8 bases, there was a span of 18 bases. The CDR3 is CASTPPGTDDEQFF. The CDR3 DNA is TGCGCCAGCACCCCTCCTGGTACCGATGATGAGCAGTTCTTC.